These T cell receptor beta chains were read from a single sample in a study of blood T cell repertoires in COVID-19. The data were produced by immunoSEQ multiplex PCR, yet TCRdb's version contains in-frame clones alone and is incomplete. The sample lists 100,000 to 150,000 clones; 88% were seen once. Sequencing was performed on peripheral blood. These receptors came from a human donor in a cohort sampled during active COVID-19. Both conserved end residues are part of each CDR3. D genes are given only for firm matches. A clone size is listed for some rows: how often the clone was seen (once, few, many), or a class if it is expanded.

v_gene	abundance	j_gene	d_gene	CDR3nt	CDR3aa
TRBV7-9	many	TRBJ2-7	.	TGTGCCAGCAGCTTACGCTCCTACGAGCAGTACTTC	CASSLRSYEQYF
TRBV5-8	.	TRBJ2-1	.	TGTGCCAGCAGCTTAGGAGGCAGAACCTACAATGAGCAGTTCTTC	CASSLGGRTYNEQFF
TRBV13	.	TRBJ2-1	.	TGTGCCAGCAGCTTAGTCGGGGGAGTGCCGTTCTTC	CASSLVGGVPFF
TRBV28	.	TRBJ1-5	.	TGTGCCAGCAGTCTTACAGCATTAAGAAATCCAAATCAGCCCCAGCATTTT	CASSLTALRNPNQPQHF
TRBV6-5	.	TRBJ1-1	TRBD1	TGTGCCAGCTTAGGGGGCCCCACTGAAGCTTTCTTT	CASLGGPTEAFF
TRBV5-1	.	TRBJ2-7	TRBD2	TGCGCCAGTGCCGGGACTAGCGGCTCCTACGAGCAGTACTTC	CASAGTSGSYEQYF
TRBV28	.	TRBJ2-7	.	TGTGCCAGCAGTTTAGGAGGGGTCGAGCAGTACTTC	CASSLGGVEQYF
TRBV10-1	once	TRBJ2-2	TRBD1	TGCGCCACAAAGGGACAGTTGAACACCGGGGAGCTGTTTTTT	CATKGQLNTGELFF
TRBV18	.	TRBJ2-5	.	TGTGCCAGCTCACCCCCTACCCCGGGGAGTAAAGGCGAGACCCAGTACTTC	CASSPPTPGSKGETQYF
TRBV6-5	.	TRBJ2-4	.	TGTGCCACCCTCACCCCGGGTGGCGGAAACATTCAGTACTTC	CATLTPGGGNIQYF
TRBV5-1	.	TRBJ2-1	TRBD2	TGCGCCAGCAGCCCGGGACTAGCGGGGGCCACCTTGGAGAATGAGCAGTTCTTC	CASSPGLAGATLENEQFF
TRBV27	.	TRBJ2-2	.	TGTGCCAGCAGTTTTTATCCTGCGAACACCGGGGAGCTGTTTTTT	CASSFYPANTGELFF
TRBV12-5	.	TRBJ2-2	TRBD1	TGTGCTAGTGGTAAAGGGACAGGGACTAACACCGGGGAGCTGTTTTTT	CASGKGTGTNTGELFF
TRBV6-5	.	TRBJ2-2	.	TGTGCCAGCAGGGGGTCCCGGGATACGAGCGGGGAGCTGTTTTTT	CASRGSRDTSGELFF
TRBV11-2	.	TRBJ2-3	TRBD2	TGTGCCAGCAGCTTAGGTAGCACTAGCGGGAGCTGGGGGGCGCAGTATTTT	CASSLGSTSGSWGAQYF
TRBV19	.	TRBJ2-1	.	TGTGCCAGTAGTATTTCGTGGACAGACACTTACAATGAGCAGTTCTTC	CASSISWTDTYNEQFF
TRBV10-3	.	TRBJ1-1	.	TGTGCCATCAGTGTAGAGGGATACACTGAAGCTTTCTTT	CAISVEGYTEAFF
TRBV27	once	TRBJ2-1	TRBD2	TGTGCCAGCAGTTTAGTGGGCGGGTGGACTAGCGGGAGGGCCCTCGGCCACAATGAGCAGTTCTTC	CASSLVGGWTSGRALGHNEQFF
TRBV6-6	.	TRBJ2-1	.	TGTGCCAGCAGTTACGATGGGAGGCATGAGCAGTTCTTC	CASSYDGRHEQFF
TRBV7-2	.	TRBJ2-1	.	TGTGCCAGCAGCCAAGTAGGGACGGGGGGCGGTGAGCAGTTCTTC	CASSQVGTGGGEQFF
TRBV7-9	.	TRBJ2-1	TRBD1	TGTGCCAGCAGCCTGGGGACAGGGGGCCTTGGTGAGCAGTTCTTC	CASSLGTGGLGEQFF
TRBV30	.	TRBJ1-2	.	TGTGCCTGGAGTGAGGGAGGGAACTATGGCTACACCTTC	CAWSEGGNYGYTF